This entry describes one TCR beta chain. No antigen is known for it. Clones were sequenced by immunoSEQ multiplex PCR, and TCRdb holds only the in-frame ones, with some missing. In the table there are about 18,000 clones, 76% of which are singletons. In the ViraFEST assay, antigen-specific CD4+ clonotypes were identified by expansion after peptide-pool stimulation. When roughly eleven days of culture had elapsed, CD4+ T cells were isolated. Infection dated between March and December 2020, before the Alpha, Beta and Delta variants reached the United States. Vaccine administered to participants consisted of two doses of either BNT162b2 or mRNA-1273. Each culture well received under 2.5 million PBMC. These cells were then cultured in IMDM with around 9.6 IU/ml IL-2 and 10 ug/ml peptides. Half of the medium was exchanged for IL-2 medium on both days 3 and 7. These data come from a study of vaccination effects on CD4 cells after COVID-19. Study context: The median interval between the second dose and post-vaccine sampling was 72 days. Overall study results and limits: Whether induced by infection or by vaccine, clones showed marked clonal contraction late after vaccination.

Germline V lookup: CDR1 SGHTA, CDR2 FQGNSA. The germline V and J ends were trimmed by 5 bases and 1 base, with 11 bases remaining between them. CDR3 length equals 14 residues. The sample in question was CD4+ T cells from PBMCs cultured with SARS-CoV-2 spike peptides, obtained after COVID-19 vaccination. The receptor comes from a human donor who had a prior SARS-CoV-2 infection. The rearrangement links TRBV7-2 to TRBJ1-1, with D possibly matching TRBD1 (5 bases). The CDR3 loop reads CASSPGAANTEAFF. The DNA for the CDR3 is TGTGCCAGCAGCCCCGGGGCAGCGAACACTGAAGCTTTCTTT. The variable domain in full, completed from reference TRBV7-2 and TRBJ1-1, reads GAGVSQSPSNKVTEKGKDVELRCDPISGHTALYWYRQSLGQGLEFLIYFQGNSAPDKSGLPSDRFSAERTGGSVSTLTIQRTQQEDSAVYLCASSPGAANTEAFFGQGTRLTVV.